A single sample gave rise to the 8 T cell receptor beta chains below, sequenced in a study of blood T cell repertoires in COVID-19. Method: immunoSEQ multiplex PCR; TCRdb's copy keeps in-frame clones and lacks some. The sample contains around 620,000 clones, 90% of which appear only once. Sequences were obtained from peripheral blood. These receptors were collected from a woman aged 18-29 years with acute or convalescent COVID-19.

V usage is TRBV4-1 and J usage is TRBJ2-5; D possibly corresponds to TRBD2 (7 bases). Germline V gene data show CDR1 as MGHRA and CDR2 as YSYEKL. This CDR3 contains 16 residues. Trimming cost V 5 bases and J 5 bases, with 21 bases left between them. DNA for the CDR3: TGCGCCAGCAGCGAAGGGGGGGTGGGAGGTCTCGAGACCCAGTACTTC. Translated: CASSEGGVGGLETQYF.

The rearrangement links TRBV6-6 to TRBJ1-5, with 7 bases fitting TRBD1. Per the germline V gene, CDR1 is MNHNY and CDR2 is SVGAGI (reference sequence). Losses at the gene ends were 5 bases for V and 2 bases for J; bases not matched to a gene: 6. The length of the CDR3 is 15 residues. The CDR3 region is CASSRYRGGNQPQHF. CDR3 DNA sequence: TGTGCCAGCAGTCGTTACAGGGGTGGCAATCAGCCCCAGCATTTT.

The gene calls are TRBV28 and TRBJ1-5, with TRBD1 matching 7 bases. The CDR3 has 13 amino acids. Germline trimming cut 3 bases from V and 6 bases from J; bases unmatched to any gene: 2. Germline CDR1 MDHEN, CDR2 SYDVKM. The CDR3 spells CASSLRGRQPQHF. The CDR3, as DNA: TGTGCCAGCAGTTTGAGGGGGCGTCAGCCCCAGCATTTT.

The chain links TRBV15 to TRBJ1-6; 7 positions match TRBD1. Germline V CDR1 and CDR2: LNHNV, YYDKDF (reference sequence). The CDR3 contains 12 residues. This CDR3 reads CATGTANSPLHF. CDR3 sequence (DNA): TGTGCTACGGGGACAGCAAATTCACCCCTCCACTTT.

The chain combines TRBV19 with TRBJ1-5; 7 bases match TRBD1. The CDR3 has 14 residues. Germline lookup yields CDR1 LNHDA and CDR2 SQIVND (reference sequence). With V trimmed by 4 bases and J by 5 bases, 5 bases remained unmatched. The CDR3 protein is CASSSRDSYQPQHF. DNA of the CDR3: TGTGCCAGTAGTAGCCGGGACAGCTATCAGCCCCAGCATTTT. Using reference TRBV19 and TRBJ1-5 for the parts outside the CDR3, the full variable domain is DGGITQSPKYLFRKEGQNVTLSCEQNLNHDAMYWYRQDPGQGLRLIYYSQIVNDFQKGDIAEGYSVSREKKESFPLTVTSAQKNPTAFYLCASSSRDSYQPQHFGDGTRLSIL.

The chain joins TRBV19 to TRBJ1-1; possible D gene TRBD1, 6 bases. V shed 2 bases and J shed 0 bases, with 16 bases lying between them. CDR3 length: 17 residues. Germline values: CDR1 LNHDA, CDR2 SQIVND (reference sequence). The CDR3 coding sequence is TGTGCCAGTAGTATATTCCGGGACATCCTCATGAACACTGAAGCTTTCTTT. Translated: CASSIFRDILMNTEAFF.

The rearrangement uses TRBV30 and TRBJ1-2; TRBD1 might be the D (6 bases). V lost 2 bases and J 0 bases, leaving 13 bases between the germline ends. CDR3 length: 15 residues. Per germline, CDR1 GTSNPN and CDR2 SVGIG (reference sequence). The CDR3 bases are TGTGCCTGGAGTTGGTCGGACAGACCTAACTATGGCTACACCTTC. It translates to CAWSWSDRPNYGYTF.

This chain uses TRBV2 with TRBJ1-3, with D unresolved. With 0 bases removed from V and 0 bases from J, the gap between germline ends came to 6 bases. The CDR3 is 15 residues long. Per germline, CDR1 SNHLY and CDR2 FYNNEI. CDR3 bases: TGTGCCAGCAGTGAAGCAGGAGCCTCTGGAAACACCATATATTTT. Residues: CASSEAGASGNTIYF.